Sequencing of this T cell receptor (beta chain) was carried out in a study of cytomegalovirus exposure and HLA in healthy donors (dated by TCRdb to the late 2010s). Regarding the research as a whole: In an earlier analysis of 587 of the donors, approximately 300 Gb of sequence data and approximately 120 million unique TCR beta sequences from about 179 million T cells were reported. Roughly 300 gigabases of sequencing data and 70 million to 100 million unique TCR sequences were included in an early release covering about 600 HLA-typed donors. Among the roughly 370 genotyped donors, approximately 82% belonged to the genetic ancestry cluster associated with self-reported Caucasian donors. The study aimed to test whether cataloging public T cell receptors could reveal signatures of past pathogen exposure. Using immunosequencing, the study profiled T cell repertoires from around 680 subjects and related those repertoires to cytomegalovirus serostatus. A separate validation cohort of more than 100 different subjects was used in addition to the approximately 700-subject first cohort. The study combined high-throughput TCR immunosequencing, statistical association of individual TCRs with disease status, and machine learning to predict cytomegalovirus infection status. A later analysis re-analyzed previously published TCR beta repertoires from 550 to 700 donors and added high-resolution HLA genotyping to study TCR occurrence patterns. The later analysis used no new phenotypic data to find candidate immune exposures, relying instead on TCR beta sequences and their occurrence across donors. An earlier analysis of approximately 640 of the donors applied high-throughput TCR beta sequencing to assess whether each TCR beta V gene segment acted as functional or pseudogenic. Donor age, sex, ethnicity and CMV serostatus were compiled alongside the repertoire data. A later genetic analysis took genome-wide SNP genotypes for about 65% of the roughly 670 donors and used that subset as a discovery cohort. Every discovery cohort repertoire had been produced on one sequencing platform. Class I and class II HLA loci were covered by the typing at four-digit resolution. The number of typed donors differed by locus: about 629-630 for A, B, C, DRB1 and DQB1; some 500 for DQA1; fewer than 610 for DPA1; and about 450 for DPB1. Roughly 5 DR-DQ haplotypes were handled as single units for association and clustering, since linkage in the cohort was strong. Among 300 to 450 genotyped donors of the cohort, an average of around 240,000 unique TCR beta nucleotide sequences were sequenced per donor, roughly a sixth of them non-productive. Beyond this particular receptor, the publication reports: A cluster of highly shared sequence variants was judged likely to be a technical artifact of the sequencing pipeline. In a later analysis, HLA-associated TCR beta chains were found to be more clonally expanded and to have lower generation probabilities than equally common non-associated chains. Across donors, most TCR sequences were observed very rarely, whereas some public TCRs were present in many individuals. V-gene and J-gene trimming of TCR beta chains was associated with a missense DCLRE1C variant in a later genetic analysis, and the association was replicated in an independent cohort. The only immune exposure information available for the cohort was CMV serostatus. A total of 150 to 200 TCR beta chains were listed by the study as associated with cytomegalovirus. Compared with the roughly 700-donor mean, donors in an Asian-associated ancestry cluster had fewer N-insertions in productive TCRs, according to a later genetic analysis. Strong co-occurrence of HLA alleles, especially DR and DQ, made assigning TCR associations to individual alleles difficult. HLA typing was unavailable for some donors at each locus, so association tests used only the typed subset. According to a later analysis, parvovirus B19, influenza, CMV and Epstein-Barr virus appeared linked to several top co-occurrence clusters. Most CMV-associated TCR beta chains appeared to be HLA-restricted in a later analysis, and the HLA associations seemed to be driven largely by CMV exposure. It was suggested by the authors that the approach could potentially be generalized to other disease states and immunological phenotypes. A few of the identified cytomegalovirus-associated TCR beta chains were confirmed in vitro to be specific for cytomegalovirus antigens. Because the 87-base-pair reads could not distinguish some IMGT-functional V segments, including TRBV6-2 and TRBV6-3, those segments were excluded. Roughly uniform sequencing depth across donors was assumed in presence/absence analyses, although this assumption may not hold. In an earlier analysis of 587 of the donors, most TCR beta V segments appeared in productive rearrangements about 87% or about 30% of the time, broadly matching IMGT annotations. Linkage disequilibrium might explain the correlated functional status among segregating V segments, but an unknown experimental factor could not be excluded. At a false discovery rate of 0.05, a later analysis linked 16,951 TCR beta sequences to specific HLA alleles. A further reported finding was that TCR beta sequences accurately predicted the HLA-A and HLA-B alleles for most subjects in the first cohort. According to a later analysis, TCR association rates differed among HLA loci, with DRB1 alleles showing the most associated TCRs and HLA-C alleles showing the fewest. In this cohort, only TCR beta chains were sequenced, and detectable features were limited by the absence of alpha or paired-chain data. Cytomegalovirus status was reported to be diagnosed by the classifier with high specificity and sensitivity in both the original and validation cohorts. Around 16 rarely observed V segments, including chromosome 9 orphons, were excluded from the earlier analysis of a few hundred of the donors because counts were too low.

The cohort comprised several hundred healthy bone marrow donors. Cohort members were all nominally healthy when sampled, although unrecorded immune exposures were likely present. The donor tested CMV seropositive and was one of the 289 seropositive cohort members. A peripheral blood sample was collected from each donor, and TCR beta sequencing was performed on peripheral blood mononuclear cells. The Qiagen DNeasy Blood Extraction Kit was used to extract genomic DNA from the blood cell samples. Concerning this clone: No cognate antigen has been identified for it. Qualities for individual bases were not recorded, and no much larger clone is one base off.

Preparation of the library involved the immunoSEQ multiplex PCR assay. The multiplex PCR relied on a mix of 60 forward primers for TCR Vbeta segments and 13 reverse primers for TCR Jbeta segments. The CDR3 region of rearranged TCR beta genes was amplified from genomic DNA with a multiplex PCR assay. The Illumina HiSeq System was used to sequence the amplified TCR beta libraries as 87-base-pair reads. The authors processed their data as follows. Across the 700 or so repertoires, a later analysis counted 75 million to 90 million unique TCR beta chains, roughly 11 million of which were shared by at least two donors. Raw reads were error-corrected and collapsed into unique sequences by a nearest-neighbor algorithm in which closely related sequences were merged to remove PCR and sequencing errors. V, D and J gene segments were assigned by aligning CDR3 sequences to IMGT reference sequences. For a sequence to be retained, a match of at least six nucleotides to both a V gene segment and a J gene segment was required. A rearrangement was called productive if the CDR3 had no stop codons and remained in frame with V and J, and every other rearrangement was called non-productive. CDR3 was defined by IMGT convention, running from the second conserved V-encoded cysteine to the conserved J-encoded phenylalanine. In an earlier analysis of 500 to 650 of the donors, sequences lacking an unambiguous match to a single V gene segment were excluded. An earlier analysis of a few hundred of the donors classified V segments as functional when productive rearrangements were above 56.7% and as segregating when the standard deviation between donors was above 5%. A statistical classification framework was built to diagnose cytomegalovirus status from the catalog of TCR beta chain sequences. In a later analysis, V and J genes were assigned by comparing TCR nucleotide sequences against IMGT/GENE-DB human TR gene sequences. A later analysis assigned CDR3 sequences and most-parsimonious VDJ recombination scenarios with the TCRdist pipeline. A later analysis defined each TCR beta chain by its CDR3 amino acid sequence plus V-gene family, and excluded reads lacking a unique V-gene family. In a later analysis, approximately 590 highly shared, low-generation-probability nucleotide sequences were removed to address suspected cross-contamination and a sequencing artifact. A later analysis calculated a clonal expansion index for each public chain from normalized within-repertoire ranks of inferred template counts. Generation probabilities in a later analysis came from a VDJ recombination model fitted to out-of-frame rearrangements, and those results were checked against IGoR. Hypergeometric tests were used in a later analysis to score TCR-TCR, TCR-HLA and TCR-CMV co-occurrence, with a repertoire-size bias correction applied to the TCR pairs. In a later analysis, false discovery rates were estimated by permuting HLA or CMV assignments 20 times. A later analysis grouped co-occurring TCRs with DBSCAN, adding TCRdist sequence similarity when clustering within HLA-allele-positive subsets. Co-occurrence clustering excluded repertoires with fewer than 30,000 or more than 120,000 public chains, plus five with anomalous nucleotide sharing. In TCRdb, the immuneACCESS table is reduced to in-frame sequences with V and J assigned. These tables do not hold every clone; where another copy was compared, an unresolved V gene accounts for under half, and the others remain unexplained. V, J and clone size derive from that table, while D and trimming were established from the DNA sequence. This sample comprises about 140,000 clones, 70% to 90% of them detected only once. Clones ranked in the top ten supply more than 3.5% of the sample.

The germline V gene supplies CDR1 SNHLY and CDR2 FYNNEI. Its CDR3 holds 16 amino acids, cysteine through phenylalanine. Only the CDR3 part of the read is kept: 48 bases, read in frame from the first base. At the junction V is shortened by 5 bases and J by 2 bases; bases outside the gene matches: 10. The specimen sequenced was PBMCs. This clonotype originated in a woman aged 40 to 55 in good health and CMV-seropositive. This chain is built from TRBV2 and TRBJ1-1; the junction holds 8 bases that match TRBD1. The DNA is TGTGCCAGCAGTTACGGACAGGGCGACTCTAACACTGAAGCTTTCTTT. It is translated as CASSYGQGDSNTEAFF.